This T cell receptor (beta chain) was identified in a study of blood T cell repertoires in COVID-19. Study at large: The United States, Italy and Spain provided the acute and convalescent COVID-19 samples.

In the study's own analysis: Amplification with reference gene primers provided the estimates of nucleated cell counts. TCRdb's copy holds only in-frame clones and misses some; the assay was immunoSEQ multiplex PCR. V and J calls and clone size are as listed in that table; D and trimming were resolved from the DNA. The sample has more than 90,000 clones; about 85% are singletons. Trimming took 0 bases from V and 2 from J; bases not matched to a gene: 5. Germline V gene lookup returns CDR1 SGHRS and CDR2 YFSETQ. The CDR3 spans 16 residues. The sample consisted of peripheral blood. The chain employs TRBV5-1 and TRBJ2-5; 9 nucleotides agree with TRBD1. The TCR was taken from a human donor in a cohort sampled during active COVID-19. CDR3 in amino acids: CASSLGGQGPQETQYF. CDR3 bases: TGCGCCAGCAGCTTGGGTGGACAGGGGCCACAAGAGACCCAGTACTTC.